This T cell receptor (beta chain) is drawn from a study of Graves' ophthalmopathy and Graves' hyperthyroidism. The CDR3 is 14 residues long. Trimming stripped 6 bases from V and 6 bases from J, with 17 bases between. TCR beta CDR3 regions were amplified from RNA transcripts. HTBI primers served in a first-round RT-PCR, which a second-round multiplex PCR followed. TCRdb processed the multiplex PCR reads anew with MiXCR; each CDR3 protein has one entry. The profile shows about 210,000 distinct CDR3 sequences, roughly 29% of them singletons. V usage is TRBV12-3 or TRBV12-4 and J usage is TRBJ1-2; D possibly corresponds to TRBD1 (6 bases). This clonotype originated in a man between 45 and 60 years old with Graves' ophthalmopathy. Sample: peripheral blood. CDR3 nucleotide sequence: TGTGCCAGCAGACCTGCCGGGGGGGCGGATGGCTACACCTTC. Translation: CASRPAGGADGYTF.